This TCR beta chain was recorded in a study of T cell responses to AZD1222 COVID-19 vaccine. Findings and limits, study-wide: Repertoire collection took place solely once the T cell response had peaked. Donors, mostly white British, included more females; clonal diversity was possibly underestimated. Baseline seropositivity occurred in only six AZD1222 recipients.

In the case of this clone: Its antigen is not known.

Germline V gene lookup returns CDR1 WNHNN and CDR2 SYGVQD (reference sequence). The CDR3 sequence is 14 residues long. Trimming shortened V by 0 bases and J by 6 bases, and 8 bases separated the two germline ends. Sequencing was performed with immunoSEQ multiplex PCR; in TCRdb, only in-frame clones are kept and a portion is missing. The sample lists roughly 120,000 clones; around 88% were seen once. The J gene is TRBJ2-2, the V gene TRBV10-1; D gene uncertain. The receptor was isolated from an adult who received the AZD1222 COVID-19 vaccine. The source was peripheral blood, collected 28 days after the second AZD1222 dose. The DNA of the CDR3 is TGCGCCAGCAGTGAGTCTCCGGTTTCCGGGGAGCTGTTTTTT. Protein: CASSESPVSGELFF.